This T cell receptor beta chain emerged from a study of blood T cells in healthy people across ages. Study-wide context: The capture of about one barcoded beta molecule per two T cells was achieved by template switching. Whole-study findings and limits: Higher diversity, along with more naive CD4+ cells, distinguished long-lived donors from aged donors. Donor CMV infection status was unknown, possibly confounding age-related changes in expanded clonotypes.

The second PCR ran about 6 to 12 cycles with a sample-barcoded 5' primer and J-beta primers. Tags on each cDNA molecule came from a template-switch adaptor with 12 random nucleotides. TCRdb independently ran MiXCR on the 5' RACE reads; one entry per CDR3 protein. The sample yields 950,000 to 1,200,000 distinct CDR3 sequences, roughly two fifths seen once. Germline V gives CDR1 LGHDT, CDR2 YNNKEL (reference sequence). V lost 0 bases and J 4 bases, leaving 4 bases between the germline ends. CDR3 length: 13 residues. A remark on this clonotype: Antigen unknown.

The source is a man in his late teens or twenties in good health. The sequenced sample was blood. J is TRBJ1-5 and V is TRBV3-1; D call uncertain. The CDR3 loop reads CASSQDLNQPQHF. For the CDR3, the DNA is TGTGCCAGCAGCCAAGATCTGAATCAGCCCCAGCATTTT.